These T cell receptor beta chains were read from a single sample in a study of blood T cells in healthy people across ages. TCRdb fed the 5' RACE reads into MiXCR, producing one record per CDR3 protein. This table holds 550,000 to 650,000 distinct CDR3 sequences, about 26% found once. These same data were also listed under a study on T cells of mothers and their children.

Sequencing used blood. The receptors come from a boy between 2 and 15 years old in good health. CDR3s include the opening cysteine and the closing phenylalanine or tryptophan. The order of the fields is CDR3 DNA, CDR3 protein, V gene, clone size, J gene, D gene. D genes are given only for firm matches. Size values are once, few and many counts, or a class for expanded clones, and some rows have none.

TGTGCCAGCAGCTTAGGAGAATACTACGAGCAGTACTTC CASSLGEYYEQYF TRBV7-2 NA TRBJ2-7 NA
TGTGCCAGCAGTGTGGAGTCCTACGAGCAGTACTTC CASSVESYEQYF TRBV2 NA TRBJ2-7 NA
TGTGCCAGTAGTGAATCAGGGTTTTATGGCTACACCTTC CASSESGFYGYTF TRBV25-1 once TRBJ1-2 NA
TGCAGTGCTAGAGATCAAAGGCCGGGAGAGAATTCACCCCTCCACTTT CSARDQRPGENSPLHF TRBV20-1 NA TRBJ1-6 NA
TGTGCCACCGGACTCGGGTCACAGCCCTACAATGAGCAGTTCTTC CATGLGSQPYNEQFF TRBV15 NA TRBJ2-1 NA
TGTGCCAGCAGTTCCAGTTGGCTCTACGAGCAGTACTTC CASSSSWLYEQYF TRBV12-3/TRBV12-4 few TRBJ2-7 NA
TGTGCCAGCAGCTACACAGGGGGCGCCGGTGAAAAACTGTTTTTT CASSYTGGAGEKLFF TRBV7-9 few TRBJ1-4 TRBD1
TGTGCCAGCAGCCTAGGGGTTGGTATATCCTACGAGCAGTACTTC CASSLGVGISYEQYF TRBV11-2 NA TRBJ2-7 NA
TGTGCCAGCAGGCCGGGACAGGGGAATTCGTACACTGAAGCTTTCTTT CASRPGQGNSYTEAFF TRBV25-1 NA TRBJ1-1 TRBD1
TGCAGTGCTATCCGTGCACAGGCGGCCTACGAGCAGTACTTC CSAIRAQAAYEQYF TRBV20-1 few TRBJ2-7 NA
TGTGCCAGCAGCCAAGAACGTAAGGCTTGGAAGGGCTACACCTTC CASSQERKAWKGYTF TRBV3-1 NA TRBJ1-2 NA
TGTGCCAGCAGTTACCGGGGGTATAGCAATCAGCCCCAGCATTTT CASSYRGYSNQPQHF TRBV6-6 NA TRBJ1-5 NA
TGTGCCAGCGACCCGGGGGGGTCCCTCCACTTT CASDPGGSLHF TRBV21-1 NA TRBJ1-6 NA
TGTGCCAGCAGCCCGGGACTAGGGGTGGAGACCCAGTACTTC CASSPGLGVETQYF TRBV14 few TRBJ2-5 TRBD2
TGTGCCAGCAGCCTACAGGGGGCGGGTATCAATGAGCAGTTCTTC CASSLQGAGINEQFF TRBV4-2 many TRBJ2-1 TRBD1
TGCAGTGCTCGGCCGGGGAATGAGCAGTTCTTC CSARPGNEQFF TRBV20-1 few TRBJ2-1 NA
TGTGCCAGCAGCAAAAGAGGTAGCGGGAGGCCTCCAGCCGGGAATGAGCAGTTCTTC CASSKRGSGRPPAGNEQFF TRBV11-2 few TRBJ2-1 TRBD2
TGTGCCAGCAGCTTCGGACTAGCGGGGTTCTACGAGCAGTACTTC CASSFGLAGFYEQYF TRBV11-1 NA TRBJ2-7 TRBD2
TGTGCCAGCAGCCAAGCGGGACCTCAAGAGACCCAGTACTTC CASSQAGPQETQYF TRBV6-5 NA TRBJ2-5 TRBD2
TGTGCCAGCAGCTTTACCGGGACAGGTTACTCTGGGGCCAACGTCCTGACTTTC CASSFTGTGYSGANVLTF TRBV5-5 few TRBJ2-6 TRBD1
TGCGCCAGCAGCTTGGCCCTGAGGGACGAGACCTATGGCTACACCTTC CASSLALRDETYGYTF TRBV5-1 NA TRBJ1-2 NA
TGTGCCAGCAGCTTAGCGTTGACACTCTACGAGCAGTACTTC CASSLALTLYEQYF TRBV7-8 few TRBJ2-7 NA
TGTGCCAGCAGCCAAGGACAGGAAGGCTACACCTTC CASSQGQEGYTF TRBV3-1 NA TRBJ1-2 NA
TGTGCTAGTGCCCGGGGGTCGGGAGGCTCCTACGAGCAGTACTTC CASARGSGGSYEQYF TRBV12-5 few TRBJ2-7 TRBD2
TGCAGTGCTAGCTCCCCTGCCAGGGCTAATGAAAAACTGTTTTTT CSASSPARANEKLFF TRBV20-1 NA TRBJ1-4 NA
TGTGCCAGCAGTTTAATCGCGGAAACCTACAATGAGCAGTTCTTC CASSLIAETYNEQFF TRBV27 NA TRBJ2-1 NA
TGCGCCAGCAGCCAAGATAATGGAATCACTGAAGCTTTCTTT CASSQDNGITEAFF TRBV4-3 few TRBJ1-1 NA
TGTGCCAGCAGTAGGGTTCCAGATACGCAGTATTTT CASSRVPDTQYF TRBV6-5 few TRBJ2-3 NA
TGCGCCAGCAGCTTGCTGGGGGGGGTACCCACCTACGAGCAGTACTTC CASSLLGGVPTYEQYF TRBV5-1 NA TRBJ2-7 TRBD2
TGTGCCAGCAGTTACTCGCCCAGCTCAGGGGCCGAGCAGTACTTC CASSYSPSSGAEQYF TRBV6-6 NA TRBJ2-7 NA
TGTGCCAGCAGCACTGCCCACGAGCAGTACTTC CASSTAHEQYF TRBV7-9 NA TRBJ2-7 NA
TGCAGCGTTGAGGGGGCGCCTGGCTACACCTTC CSVEGAPGYTF TRBV29-1 few TRBJ1-2 NA
TGCAGCGTTGAAGACCCGACGACGAGCGAGTACGAGCAGTACTTC CSVEDPTTSEYEQYF TRBV29-1 NA TRBJ2-7 NA
TGTGCCACCAGCAAAAAGGGACTAAGATTCAATGAGCAGTTCTTC CATSKKGLRFNEQFF TRBV15 NA TRBJ2-1 TRBD2
TGTGCCAGCAGCCAAGAACAGGCGCTCGATGAAAAACTGTTTTTT CASSQEQALDEKLFF TRBV4-2 NA TRBJ1-4 NA
TGCAGCGTTGAAGTTCGGATAGGGCTCTCCTACGAGCAGTACTTC CSVEVRIGLSYEQYF TRBV29-1 NA TRBJ2-7 NA
TGTGCCAGCAGCCAAGGGCCTAGCGGGAGCGATGAGCAGTTCTTC CASSQGPSGSDEQFF TRBV3-1 NA TRBJ2-1 TRBD2
TGCGCCAGCAGCTTGACGGGGGACAGCTCCTACGAGCAGTACTTC CASSLTGDSSYEQYF TRBV5-1 few TRBJ2-7 NA
TGCAGCGTTGAGTGGACAGGCAGAGAGACCCAGTACTTC CSVEWTGRETQYF TRBV29-1 many TRBJ2-5 TRBD1
TGTGCCAGCAGCCTCTCGGGACGTGGGATAGAGCAGTACTTC CASSLSGRGIEQYF TRBV27 NA TRBJ2-7 NA
TGTGCCAGCAGTTGGGCGGCGAACAGGGGGTGGACGGAGACCCAGTACTTC CASSWAANRGWTETQYF TRBV6-5 NA TRBJ2-5 TRBD1
TGCGCCAGCAGCGTCCTCCCCTTGGCAGATACGCAGTATTTT CASSVLPLADTQYF TRBV4-1 NA TRBJ2-3 NA
TGTGCCAGCAGTTTGGGAGCGGGAGCTTCGGAGACCCAGTACTTC CASSLGAGASETQYF TRBV28 many TRBJ2-5 TRBD2
TGTGCCAGCAGGAAGGCAGGGGGTTCCGGGGAGCTGTTTTTT CASRKAGGSGELFF TRBV6-5 NA TRBJ2-2 TRBD1
TGTGCCAGCCCACGACCGGGGGTAAGGAACAATGAGCAGTTCTTC CASPRPGVRNNEQFF TRBV5-8 few TRBJ2-1 NA
TGTGCCAGCAGCGTGTTATCTAGCGGGGGGTTTTACAATGAGCAGTTCTTC CASSVLSSGGFYNEQFF TRBV9 NA TRBJ2-1 TRBD2
TGCGCCAGCATGGGGACTAGCTCCTACTCGGATGAGCAGTTCTTC CASMGTSSYSDEQFF TRBV10-2 few TRBJ2-1 TRBD2
TGCAGCGTCGGACCCGGGACAGGGCCCTACGAGCAGTACTTC CSVGPGTGPYEQYF TRBV29-1 NA TRBJ2-7 TRBD1
TGTGCCATCAGAAACTCCTACGAGCAGTACTTC CAIRNSYEQYF TRBV10-3 NA TRBJ2-7 NA
TGTGCCAGTAGTTATGGTCGCATGGTGGCCAAAAACATTCAGTACTTC CASSYGRMVAKNIQYF TRBV19 NA TRBJ2-4 NA
TGCAGCGTTGGGGGAACAATCACAGATACGCAGTATTTT CSVGGTITDTQYF TRBV29-1 NA TRBJ2-3 NA
TGTGCCACCTCCAACGGGACCCACTACGAGCAGTACTTC CATSNGTHYEQYF TRBV12-3/TRBV12-4 NA TRBJ2-7 NA
TGCAGTGCTAGAGAAACAGACTACAATGAGCAGTTCTTC CSARETDYNEQFF TRBV20-1 NA TRBJ2-1 NA
TGCAGTGCGGAAACAGGGGAGTTGGCTAGCGGGAACCTACGGGATGAGCAGTTCTTC CSAETGELASGNLRDEQFF TRBV20-1 NA TRBJ2-1 TRBD2